The entry below describes one TCR beta chain. Antigen unknown. The germline CDR1 and CDR2 sequences are SGHDT and YYEEEE. V gave up 0 bases and J gave up 8 bases, with 5 bases separating them. The CDR3 length is 12 residues. The entry originates in a study of shared clonotypes between healthy human individuals. For sorted subsets, about 0.2 ug DNA per replicate equaled about 30,000 T cell genomes. Profiling relied on immunoSEQ multiplex PCR, and the TCRdb table lists in-frame clones only, not all of them. The repertoire holds about 2.4 million clones, more than 90% seen once, with around 0.14% in the top ten. Study-wide points: For sorted subsets, rarefaction showed incomplete sequencing despite large depth. Sampling covered nothing but blood. Tissue TCR repertoires likely differ from those found in blood. Having only a few donors restricted how much genetic and exposure-history diversity was captured.

The J gene is TRBJ1-4, the V gene TRBV5-6; D not certain. The sample taken for sequencing was naive CD4+ T cells sorted from blood. Stated subset: CD45RA+ positively selected. This sequence originates from a man between 18 and 35 years old in good health. The CDR3 reads CASSLAGEKLFF. Here the CDR3 DNA reads TGTGCCAGCAGCTTGGCGGGGGAAAAACTGTTTTTT.